The rows below give T cell receptor beta chains drawn from one sample of a study of blood T cell repertoires in COVID-19. The method was immunoSEQ multiplex PCR; TCRdb's version includes in-frame clones alone and lacks a portion of them. The table includes approximately 200,000 clones, around 80% detected once. The sequenced sample was peripheral blood. These receptors were collected from a woman in her sixties or seventies who had recovered from COVID-19. CDR3s include the opening cysteine and the closing phenylalanine or tryptophan. The order of the fields is CDR3 DNA, CDR3 protein, CDR3 length, J gene, D gene, V gene, clone size. A D gene is named only where the DNA matches it firmly. Rows may omit the clone size; those that give it use once, few, many or a size class.

TGCAGCGTGGGAACTAGCGGGGGGGCGTATGAGCAGTTCTTC | CSVGTSGGAYEQFF | 14 | TRBJ2-1 | TRBD2 | TRBV29-1 | -
TGTGCCAGCAGCTTATGGGGGCCGAACACTGAAGCTTTCTTT | CASSLWGPNTEAFF | 14 | TRBJ1-1 | - | TRBV7-3 | few
TGTGCCAGCAGCCAAGATGAGTCGGGCTACACCTTC | CASSQDESGYTF | 12 | TRBJ1-2 | - | TRBV3-1/TRBV3-2 | few
TGTGCCAGCAGTGAACAGGGCGGCTATGGCTACACCTTC | CASSEQGGYGYTF | 13 | TRBJ1-2 | - | TRBV2 | -
TGCGCCAGCAGCCACGCCGTTGGACAGCTGAACACTGAAGCTTTCTTT | CASSHAVGQLNTEAFF | 16 | TRBJ1-1 | - | TRBV4-1 | -
TGTGCCAGTAGTGACCCGGGACAGGGAACAGATACGCAGTATTTT | CASSDPGQGTDTQYF | 15 | TRBJ2-3 | TRBD1 | TRBV19 | -
TGCAGCGCACTCATAGGACAAAATAGCAATCAGCCCCAGCATTTT | CSALIGQNSNQPQHF | 15 | TRBJ1-5 | - | TRBV29-1 | -
TGCGCCAGCAGCCAAGAGCTAGCGGGGGCCCACACCGGGGAGCTGTTTTTT | CASSQELAGAHTGELFF | 17 | TRBJ2-2 | TRBD2 | TRBV4-3 | -
TGTGCCTGGAGTCGGCGGCGGGGGGACAACTATGGCTACACCTTC | CAWSRRRGDNYGYTF | 15 | TRBJ1-2 | - | TRBV30 | few
TGTGCCAGCAGCTTTGGGACAGGACTGAACAATGAGCAGTTCTTC | CASSFGTGLNNEQFF | 15 | TRBJ2-1 | TRBD1 | TRBV7-8 | -
TGTGCCACCAGCAGAGAAGCGGAGTCCTACAATGAGCAGTTCTTC | CATSREAESYNEQFF | 15 | TRBJ2-1 | - | TRBV15 | -
TGTGCCAGCAGCTCGCGATCCGGGGAAAGCACTGAAGCTTTCTTT | CASSSRSGESTEAFF | 15 | TRBJ1-1 | - | TRBV7-9 | -
TGTGCCAGCAGCCAAGATAATCCTAGGCAAGAGACCCAGTACTTC | CASSQDNPRQETQYF | 15 | TRBJ2-5 | - | TRBV3-1/TRBV3-2 | -
TGTGCCAGCAGCCTAGCCGACCGAGGGACAGACCGGAACACTGAAGCTTTCTTT | CASSLADRGTDRNTEAFF | 18 | TRBJ1-1 | TRBD1 | TRBV6-2/TRBV6-3 | -
TGTGCCAGCAGCCGTCTAGATGAGCAGTTCTTC | CASSRLDEQFF | 11 | TRBJ2-1 | - | TRBV6-2/TRBV6-3 | -
TGTGCCATCAGGGCAGGTGGAACCGGGGAGCTGTTTTTT | CAIRAGGTGELFF | 13 | TRBJ2-2 | - | TRBV10-3 | -
TGTGCCAGCAGCGGGAGCCTGGGAAACACCATATATTTT | CASSGSLGNTIYF | 13 | TRBJ1-3 | - | TRBV9 | -
TGTGCCAGCCTTGGGACTAATAAGACCCAGTACTTC | CASLGTNKTQYF | 12 | TRBJ2-5 | TRBD2 | TRBV6-4 | -
TGTGCCAGCAGCCAAGGAACTACACTTCCGTTCTTC | CASSQGTTLPFF | 12 | TRBJ2-1 | - | TRBV3-1/TRBV3-2 | -
TGTGCCAGAAGCTTGGCCCCCACCGGACTACAAGAGACCCAGTACTTC | CARSLAPTGLQETQYF | 16 | TRBJ2-5 | - | TRBV5-3 | few
TGTGCCAGCAGCCTTAACAGGGTCGAAAAACTGTTTTTT | CASSLNRVEKLFF | 13 | TRBJ1-4 | - | TRBV7-2 | -
TGTGCCAGCAGTTCTACCACGGGGAAACTGTTTTTT | CASSSTTGKLFF | 12 | TRBJ1-4 | - | TRBV12-3/TRBV12-4 | -
TGTGCCAGCAGTTACTCAATCCAGGGGGGAACCGGGGAGCTGTTTTTT | CASSYSIQGGTGELFF | 16 | TRBJ2-2 | - | TRBV6-5 | -
TGTGCCAGCAGGACCCTGGGACAGGCCCTCAATGGCTACACCTTC | CASRTLGQALNGYTF | 15 | TRBJ1-2 | TRBD1 | TRBV6-5 | -
TGTGCCCCAGCGGGGAACACCGGGGAGCTGTTTTTT | CAPAGNTGELFF | 12 | TRBJ2-2 | - | TRBV7-9 | -
TGTGCCAGCTCACCATCTACAGGTCACTACGAGCAGTACTTC | CASSPSTGHYEQYF | 14 | TRBJ2-7 | - | TRBV18 | -
TGTGCCAGCAGCTATGGGGGCAGGGAAGCTTTCTTT | CASSYGGREAFF | 12 | TRBJ1-1 | - | TRBV6-5 | -
TGTGCCAGTAGTATCAGGGGCACTGAAGCTTTCTTT | CASSIRGTEAFF | 12 | TRBJ1-1 | - | TRBV19 | -
TGCGCCAGCAGTTTCCCCCCAGGGATGCGGATGAACACTGAAGCTTTCTTT | CASSFPPGMRMNTEAFF | 17 | TRBJ1-1 | - | TRBV23-1 | few
TGTGCCAGCAGCCTCCAAGCCACCGGGGAGCTGTTTTTT | CASSLQATGELFF | 13 | TRBJ2-2 | - | TRBV3-1/TRBV3-2 | -
TGCGCCAGCAGCTTGGGACAGGGGGGTGCTAATGAAAAACTGTTTTTT | CASSLGQGGANEKLFF | 16 | TRBJ1-4 | TRBD1 | TRBV5-1 | -
TGTGCCAGCAGCTCGGGACGGGGGTACCAAGAGACCCAGTACTTC | CASSSGRGYQETQYF | 15 | TRBJ2-5 | - | TRBV7-9 | -
TGTGCCAGCTCACCACGGAGCAAAATCGAGCAGTACTTC | CASSPRSKIEQYF | 13 | TRBJ2-7 | - | TRBV18 | -
TGTGCCAGCAGTAGGGACAGGGTGGTTGGGGCCAACGTCCTGACTTTC | CASSRDRVVGANVLTF | 16 | TRBJ2-6 | TRBD1 | TRBV2 | -
TGTGCCAGCAGTTTAATAAGGGGTGATTCACCCCTCCACTTT | CASSLIRGDSPLHF | 14 | TRBJ1-6 | - | TRBV27 | -
TGTGCCAGTAGTGGATGGACAGCGATCTCCTACAATGAGCAGTTCTTC | CASSGWTAISYNEQFF | 16 | TRBJ2-1 | - | TRBV19 | -
TGTGCCAGCAGCCCAACGGGACTGCAAGAGACCCAGTACTTC | CASSPTGLQETQYF | 14 | TRBJ2-5 | - | TRBV7-3 | -
TGTGCCATTACAGGCTTAGAAGCTTTCTTT | CAITGLEAFF | 10 | TRBJ1-1 | - | TRBV6-5 | -
TGTGCCAGCAGCTCCGAGGACAGGGGCACTGAAGCTTTCTTT | CASSSEDRGTEAFF | 14 | TRBJ1-1 | TRBD1 | TRBV13 | few
TGTGCCAGCAGCTTCCGGGATTACTCCTACGAGCAGTACTTC | CASSFRDYSYEQYF | 14 | TRBJ2-7 | - | TRBV7-8 | -
TGTGCCAGTAGTATTGGCCAATTGTTCTACGAGCAGTACTTC | CASSIGQLFYEQYF | 14 | TRBJ2-7 | - | TRBV19 | -
TGTGCCAGCAGCGAGGGCCCAGAGCCCCAGCATTTT | CASSEGPEPQHF | 12 | TRBJ1-5 | - | TRBV7-9 | -
TGTGCCAGCAGTGATTGGGACAGCACTAATGAAAAACTGTTTTTT | CASSDWDSTNEKLFF | 15 | TRBJ1-4 | TRBD1 | TRBV25-1 | -
TGTGCCAGCAGCGTGCCGGTGGCAGGGGGGAATGAAAAACTGTTTTTT | CASSVPVAGGNEKLFF | 16 | TRBJ1-4 | TRBD1 | TRBV2 | -
TGCGCCAGCAGCTTGCAGACTAGCGGGGGGAACACAGATACGCAGTATTTT | CASSLQTSGGNTDTQYF | 17 | TRBJ2-3 | TRBD2 | TRBV5-1 | -
TGTGCCAGCAGAGGGACAGGGGTTCGCGCTTTCTTT | CASRGTGVRAFF | 12 | TRBJ1-1 | TRBD1 | TRBV12-3/TRBV12-4 | few
TGTGCCTCCCACGAGGCAGAATTTTACGAGCAGTACTTC | CASHEAEFYEQYF | 13 | TRBJ2-7 | - | TRBV2 | -
TGTGCCATCACAGGGGTGCCAGAGGGCACTGAAGCTTTCTTT | CAITGVPEGTEAFF | 14 | TRBJ1-1 | - | TRBV10-3 | -